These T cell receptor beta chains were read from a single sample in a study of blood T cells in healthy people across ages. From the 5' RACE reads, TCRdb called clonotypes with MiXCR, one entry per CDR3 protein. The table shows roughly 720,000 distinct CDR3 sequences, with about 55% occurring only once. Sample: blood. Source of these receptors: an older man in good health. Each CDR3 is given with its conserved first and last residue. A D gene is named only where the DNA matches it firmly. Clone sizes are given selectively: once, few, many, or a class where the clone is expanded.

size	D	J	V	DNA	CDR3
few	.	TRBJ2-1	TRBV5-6	TGTGCCAGCACCATCGAGTACAGGGCCGAATACTCCTACAATGAGCAGTTCTTC	CASTIEYRAEYSYNEQFF
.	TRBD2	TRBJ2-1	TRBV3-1	TGTGCCAGCAGCCGGGGGGTTGCGGCTAGCGGGAGCTTCTACAATGAGCAGTTCTTC	CASSRGVAASGSFYNEQFF
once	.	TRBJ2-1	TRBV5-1	TGCGCCAGCACCCGGGACTCCGGAACCTACAATGAGCAGTTCTTC	CASTRDSGTYNEQFF
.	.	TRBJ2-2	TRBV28	TGTGCCAGCATCGCTGGGGGAGGGAACACCGGGGAGCTGTTTTTT	CASIAGGGNTGELFF
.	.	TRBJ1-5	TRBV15	TGTGCCACCAGCAGAGATCCAGGGACTAGTAATCAGCCCCAGCATTTT	CATSRDPGTSNQPQHF
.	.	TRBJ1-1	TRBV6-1	TGTGCCAGCATCCGTAGACCGGGGGGGTATGAAGGGAACACTGAAGCTTTCTTT	CASIRRPGGYEGNTEAFF
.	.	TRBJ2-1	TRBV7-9	TGTGCCAGCAGCTCTCAAGCAGGGGACTACTACAATGAGCAGTTCTTC	CASSSQAGDYYNEQFF
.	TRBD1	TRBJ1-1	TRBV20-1	TGCAGTGCTAGGGAGGGGGCGAGTTCAGCTTTCTTT	CSAREGASSAFF
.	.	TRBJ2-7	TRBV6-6	TGTGCCAGCAGTTACCCCGAGGGGCCCACCTACGAGCAGTACTTC	CASSYPEGPTYEQYF
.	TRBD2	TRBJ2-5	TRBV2	TGTGCCAGCAAACTAGCGGGAGCGACAGGGGAGACCCAGTACTTC	CASKLAGATGETQYF
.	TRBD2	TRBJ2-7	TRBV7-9	TGTGCCAGCAGCTCTACTAGCGCGGGAGATGGGTACGAGCAGTACTTC	CASSSTSAGDGYEQYF
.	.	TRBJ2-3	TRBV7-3	TGTGCCAGCAGCGCCTCCGGGACTAGCACAGATACGCAGTATTTT	CASSASGTSTDTQYF
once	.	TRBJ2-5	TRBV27	TGTGCCAGCTCGGGAGCAGCCCTTACCCGACCGGAGACCCAGTACTTC	CASSGAALTRPETQYF
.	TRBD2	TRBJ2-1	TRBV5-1	TGCGCCAGCAGCTCGGTCCCGGGACTAGCGTCCGAGCAGTTCTTC	CASSSVPGLASEQFF
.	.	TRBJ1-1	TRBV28	TGTGCCAGCAGTTTACGGCAGGGTAGGACCACTGAAGCTTTCTTT	CASSLRQGRTTEAFF
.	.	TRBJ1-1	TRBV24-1	TGTGCCACCAGTGATCCCTCCAGGGCTGAAGCTTTCTTT	CATSDPSRAEAFF
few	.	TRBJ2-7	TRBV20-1	TGCAGTGCTAGAGATCAGACATATTCCTACGAGCAGTACTTC	CSARDQTYSYEQYF
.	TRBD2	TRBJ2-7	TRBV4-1	TGCGCCAGCAGCCAAGCTGGCGGGAGGAGCTCCTACAATGAGCAGTACTTC	CASSQAGGRSSYNEQYF
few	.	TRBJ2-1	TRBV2	TGTGCCAGCAAAATGGGTCCTGAGCAGTTCTTC	CASKMGPEQFF